The clone carrying this TCR beta chain was picked up one time. No antigen is known for it. Sequencing used immunoSEQ multiplex PCR; TCRdb keeps in-frame clones, though not all of them. Found here are around 5,000 clones, approximately 88% of them singletons; the top ten hold roughly 2.8%. This entry belongs to a study of immune evolution from preneoplasia to lung adenocarcinoma. Study results and caveats: Highest clonality occurred in KRAS-mutant, not EGFR-mutant or double wild-type, nodules.

Macro-dissection enriched premalignant or tumor cells before nucleic acid extraction. This CDR3 region has 17 residues. CDR1 SGHDT and CDR2 YYEEEE come from the germline V gene. After removal of 3 bases from V and 8 bases from J, the junction contained 15 bases not matched to a gene. Specimen: FFPE invasive lung adenocarcinoma tissue. The TCR sequence derives from a person between 50 and 60 years old with lung adenocarcinoma. The chain uses TRBV5-6 and TRBJ1-4; 8 bases are shared with TRBD1. For the CDR3, the DNA is TGTGCCAGCAGCTCCATAAGAGACAGGGGCCTACCCGAAAAACTGTTTTTT. Translation: CASSSIRDRGLPEKLFF.